These 10 T cell receptor beta chains came from one sample sequenced in a study of T cell changes during pregnancy in multiple sclerosis. TCRdb keeps only in-frame clones here, not all; method: immunoSEQ multiplex PCR. Here the sample spans under 95,000 clones, roughly 90% being singletons. Source: peripheral blood, taken in the second trimester of pregnancy. These receptors all stem from a female donor with multiple sclerosis, enrolled in a pregnancy study.

The chain carries TRBV10-2 and TRBJ2-2; the match to TRBD2 covers 13 bases. CDR3 length: 16 amino acids. Unmatched junction bases numbered 2, after V lost 0 bases and J lost 7 bases. Germline V gene lookup returns CDR1 WSHSY and CDR2 SAAADI. This chain's CDR3 is CASSESGTSGIGELFF. CDR3 in DNA: TGCGCCAGCAGTGAGTCGGGGACTAGCGGGATCGGGGAGCTGTTTTTT.

The J gene is TRBJ1-2, the V gene TRBV27, with D possibly being TRBD1 (5 bases). Per the germline V gene, CDR1 is MNHEY and CDR2 is SMNVEV (reference sequence). V was shortened by 4 bases and J by 0 bases, with 15 bases between the two germline ends. The CDR3 spans 16 residues. CDR3 region: CASSSSWGGANYGYTF. CDR3 sequence (DNA): TGTGCCAGCAGTTCCTCTTGGGGGGGGGCTAACTATGGCTACACCTTC.

V usage is TRBV27 and J usage is TRBJ2-7, with D perhaps matching TRBD1 (5 bases). Trimming removed 4 bases from V and 2 bases from J, with 9 bases in between. Germline assignment: CDR1 MNHEY and CDR2 SMNVEV (reference sequence). This CDR3 spans 13 amino acids. The DNA of the CDR3 is TGTGCCAGCAGTTCAAACAGGCCCTACGAGCAGTACTTC. Translating it yields CASSSNRPYEQYF.

J is TRBJ1-1 and V is TRBV7-2; the D gene is possibly TRBD1 (6 bases). This CDR3 comprises 13 residues. Germline V gives CDR1 SGHTA, CDR2 FQGNSA. Trimming took off 7 bases at V and 5 bases at J, with 14 bases between the two ends. The CDR3 bases are TGTGCCAGCATCAAGGACAGAGTTACTGAAGCTTTCTTT. It translates to CASIKDRVTEAFF.

The chain employs TRBV5-4 and TRBJ1-1; 9 nucleotides match TRBD1. V lost 3 bases, J lost 1 base, and 7 bases stayed unmatched. Germline V CDR1 and CDR2: SGHNT, YYREEE (reference sequence). The CDR3 totals 16 residues. The CDR3 protein is CASSYGTGSWNTEAFF. CDR3 nucleotides: TGTGCCAGCAGCTATGGGACAGGGTCGTGGAACACTGAAGCTTTCTTT.

V and J are TRBV30 and TRBJ2-7; tentatively, D is TRBD1 (6 bases). The CDR3 consists of 12 residues. Trimming left V 3 bases short and J 3 bases short, with 9 bases between. Per the germline V gene, CDR1 is GTSNPN and CDR2 is SVGIG (reference sequence). DNA for the CDR3: TGTGCCTGGAGGGACAGTCACTACGAGCAGTACTTC. Residues: CAWRDSHYEQYF.

This clone was recorded a few times. V and J are TRBV27 and TRBJ1-3; D may be TRBD1 (5 bases). The CDR3 contains 14 residues. The germline V gene has CDR1 MNHEY and CDR2 SMNVEV (reference sequence). V gave up 9 bases and J gave up 1 base, with 13 bases separating them. CDR3 nucleotide sequence: TGTGCCAGTGCGAGACAGAGTTCTGGAAACACCATATATTTT. This translates into CASARQSSGNTIYF.

This sequence joins TRBV4-1 and TRBJ2-7; TRBD2 matches at 12 bases. The ends lost 0 bases at V and 3 bases at J; junction bases unmatched: 6. This CDR3 has 17 residues. Germline loops: CDR1 MGHRA, CDR2 YSYEKL. CDR3 amino acids: CASSQDWQTSGGYEQYF. The CDR3 nucleotides are TGCGCCAGCAGCCAAGATTGGCAGACTAGCGGGGGCTACGAGCAGTACTTC.

V gene TRBV19 combines with J gene TRBJ1-2; TRBD1 is a possible D gene (6 bases). The CDR3 is 13 residues long. Deletions cut 5 bases from V and 7 bases from J, with 14 bases between. The germline CDR1 and CDR2 sequences are LNHDA and SQIVND (reference sequence). CDR3 sequence: CASSPLGQFGYTF. For the CDR3, the DNA is TGTGCCAGTAGTCCACTCGGACAGTTTGGCTACACCTTC. Using reference TRBV19 and TRBJ1-2 for the parts outside the CDR3, the full variable domain is DGGITQSPKYLFRKEGQNVTLSCEQNLNHDAMYWYRQDPGQGLRLIYYSQIVNDFQKGDIAEGYSVSREKKESFPLTVTSAQKNPTAFYLCASSPLGQFGYTFGSGTRLTVV.

The chain links TRBV5-1 to TRBJ2-2, with TRBD2 as a possible D gene (6 bases). Between the trimmed V and J ends, which lost 4 bases and 0 bases, there was a span of 10 bases. Germline V gene lookup returns CDR1 SGHRS and CDR2 YFSETQ. The CDR3 loop spans 15 amino acids. In DNA form, the CDR3 reads TGCGCCAGCAGCAATACGGGAGCGAACACCGGGGAGCTGTTTTTT. Encoded protein: CASSNTGANTGELFF.